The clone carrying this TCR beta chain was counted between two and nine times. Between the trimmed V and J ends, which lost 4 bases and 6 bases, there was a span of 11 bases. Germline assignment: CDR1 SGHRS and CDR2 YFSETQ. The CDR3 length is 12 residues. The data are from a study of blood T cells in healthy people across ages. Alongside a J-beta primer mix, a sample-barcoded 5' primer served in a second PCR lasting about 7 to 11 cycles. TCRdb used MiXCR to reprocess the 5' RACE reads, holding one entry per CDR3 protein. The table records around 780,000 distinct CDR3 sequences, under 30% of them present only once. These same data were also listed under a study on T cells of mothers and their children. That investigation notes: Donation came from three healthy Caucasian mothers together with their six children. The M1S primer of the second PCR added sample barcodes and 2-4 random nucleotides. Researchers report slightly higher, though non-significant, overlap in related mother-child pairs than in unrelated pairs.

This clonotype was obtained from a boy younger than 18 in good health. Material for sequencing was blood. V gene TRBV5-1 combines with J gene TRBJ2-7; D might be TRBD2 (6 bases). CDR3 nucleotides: TGCGCCAGCAGCCGGCTCGGGGGCGAGCAGTACTTC. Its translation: CASSRLGGEQYF.